This T cell receptor beta chain was identified in a study of cytomegalovirus exposure and HLA in healthy donors. The PCR contained 60 Vbeta and 13 Jbeta primers. Assay used: immunoSEQ multiplex PCR; TCRdb lists only in-frame clones, some missing. The data contain roughly 100,000 clones, about 81% of them singletons. Germline CDR1 and CDR2: SGHNT and YYREEE (reference sequence). Germline trimming cut 3 bases from V and 3 bases from J; bases unmatched to any gene: 5. CDR3 length: 15 residues. The source material was PBMCs. The TCR was taken from a male donor in good health and CMV-seropositive. The chain links TRBV5-4 to TRBJ2-7, with 11 nucleotides matching TRBD2. The CDR3 spells CASSSGTSGLYEQYF. The CDR3 DNA reads as TGTGCCAGCAGCTCAGGGACTAGCGGACTCTACGAGCAGTACTTC.